This passage covers 4 T cell receptor beta chains from one sample sequenced in a study of T-cell reconstitution after alpha-beta-depleted transplantation in children. The library targeted TCRbeta and was prepared with unique molecular identifiers. MiXCR, applied by TCRdb to the PCR reads, yields one record per CDR3 protein. The data contain 70,000 to 95,000 distinct CDR3 sequences, about 12% of them singletons. The specimen comprised PBMCs from the stem cell graft donor, sampled from the stem cell graft. Receptor source: a human donor who donated a stem cell graft to a child with inherited bone marrow failure.

This clonotype was seen a few times. The chain couples TRBV7-3 to TRBJ2-3, with 9 positions matching TRBD2. This CDR3 has 13 amino acids. Germline V gene sequence: CDR1 SGHTA, CDR2 FQGTGA. The ends lost 8 bases at V and 3 bases at J; junction bases unmatched: 3. CDR3 sequence (DNA): TGTGCCAGCGCCCTAGCGGGGACAGATACGCAGTATTTT. This gives the protein CASALAGTDTQYF.

In its sample, this clonotype was seen many times. The chain links TRBV20-1 to TRBJ2-7; 7 bases are a match to TRBD1. V lost 4 bases and J lost 2; bases outside the gene matches: 5. Germline CDR1 is DFQATT and CDR2 is SNEGSKA (reference sequence). The CDR3 has 13 residues. Here the CDR3 reads CSAIRQGTYEQYF. The CDR3 DNA follows: TGCAGTGCTATCCGACAGGGCACCTACGAGCAGTACTTC.

This clonotype was detected many times. The rearrangement joins TRBV9 to TRBJ2-3, with D possibly matching TRBD2 (5 bases). CDR1 and CDR2 from the germline V gene are SGDLS and YYNGEE. The CDR3 covers 16 residues. Trimming took off 4 bases at V and 0 bases at J, with 15 bases between the two ends. The CDR3 here is CASSHRSGDSTDTQYF. DNA of the CDR3: TGTGCCAGCAGCCATCGGAGCGGAGATAGCACAGATACGCAGTATTTT.

This clonotype was seen repeatedly, ten times or more. J is TRBJ1-1 and V is TRBV28; a weak D match, TRBD1 (6 bases). Per germline, CDR1 MDHEN and CDR2 SYDVKM. The CDR3 is 16 amino acids. V was shortened by 4 bases and J by 4 bases, with 19 bases between the two germline ends. DNA for the CDR3: TGTGCCAGCAGTTCTTTGACAGGCGGGAGAAGCACTGAAGCTTTCTTT. Residues: CASSSLTGGRSTEAFF.